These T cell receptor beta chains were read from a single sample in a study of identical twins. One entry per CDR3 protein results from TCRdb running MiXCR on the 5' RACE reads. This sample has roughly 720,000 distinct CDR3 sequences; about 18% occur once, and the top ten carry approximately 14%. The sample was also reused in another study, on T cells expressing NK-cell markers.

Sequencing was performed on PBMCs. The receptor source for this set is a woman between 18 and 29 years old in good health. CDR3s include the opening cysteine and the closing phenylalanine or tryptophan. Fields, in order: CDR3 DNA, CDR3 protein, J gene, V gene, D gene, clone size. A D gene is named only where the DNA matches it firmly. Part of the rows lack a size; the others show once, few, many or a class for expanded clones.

TGCAGTGCACCCGGAAATTTTGATGGCTACACCTTC CSAPGNFDGYTF TRBJ1-2 TRBV20-1 - -
TGTGCCAGCAGCGTAGATAACACCGGGGAGCTGTTTTTT CASSVDNTGELFF TRBJ2-2 TRBV9 - -
TGTGCCAGCAGCTTTGGACGGTCCGCGGGAAACACCATATATTTT CASSFGRSAGNTIYF TRBJ1-3 TRBV14 - few
TGTGCCAGATGGAGCAATCAGCCCCAGCATTTT CARWSNQPQHF TRBJ1-5 TRBV6-8 - many
TGTGCCAGCACGCGCGGGAGGGCTACCGGGGAGCTGTTTTTT CASTRGRATGELFF TRBJ2-2 TRBV6-2/TRBV6-3 TRBD2 -
TGCAGTGCTAGCGCAGGGCGAGAGACCCAGTACTTC CSASAGRETQYF TRBJ2-5 TRBV20-1 - few
TGTGCCAGCAGTTACGGTTTACGGAGTCGGACTGAAGCTTTCTTT CASSYGLRSRTEAFF TRBJ1-1 TRBV6-5 - -
TGTGCCAGCAGTTCTCGACCAGGGGGGGGAAATGAGCAGTTCTTC CASSSRPGGGNEQFF TRBJ2-1 TRBV27 - few
TGTGCCAGCAGCGGCGACAGGGGGCGCCAACTATCCTACGAGCAGTACTTC CASSGDRGRQLSYEQYF TRBJ2-7 TRBV7-2 TRBD1 -
TGCGCCAGCAGCCAAGAGGACGGACGTGAAGCTTTCTTT CASSQEDGREAFF TRBJ1-1 TRBV4-3 - -
TGCAGCGGGACGGACAGGGGTATGACAGATACGCAGTATTTT CSGTDRGMTDTQYF TRBJ2-3 TRBV29-1 TRBD1 few
TGTGCCAGCAGCGTAGATGAATCGGAAAAACTGTTTTTT CASSVDESEKLFF TRBJ1-4 TRBV9 - few
TGTGCCAGCAGGGTTAACAGGGGGCTTGGTGAAGCTTTCTTT CASRVNRGLGEAFF TRBJ1-1 TRBV12-3/TRBV12-4 TRBD1 -
TGTGCCAGCAGTTACGAGGCGGGGGGGCAAACTCGGAGCTCCTACAATGAGCAGTTCTTC CASSYEAGGQTRSSYNEQFF TRBJ2-1 TRBV6-2/TRBV6-3 TRBD2 few